Listed below are T cell receptor beta chains from one sample, sequenced in a study of naive and memory T cell subsets. TCRdb ran MiXCR on the UMI-ligation and nested PCR reads and lists one entry per CDR3 protein. The sample lists over 110,000 distinct CDR3 sequences; approximately 21% were seen once. Input material: naive CD8+ T cells from blood. These receptors were taken from a human donor in good health. Both conserved end residues are part of each CDR3. D genes are given only for firm matches. A clone size is listed for some rows: how often the clone was seen (once, few, many), or a class if it is expanded.

CDR3aa: CASPGQGDNEQFF
CDR3nt: TGTGCCAGTCCGGGACAGGGGGACAATGAGCAGTTCTTC
v_gene: TRBV2
j_gene: TRBJ2-1
abundance: NA
d_gene: TRBD1

CDR3aa: CASSPTLGTDTQYF
CDR3nt: TGTGCCAGCAGCCCGACCCTGGGGACAGATACGCAGTATTTT
v_gene: TRBV7-6
j_gene: TRBJ2-3
abundance: NA
d_gene: NA

CDR3aa: CASSPASQETQYF
CDR3nt: TGTGCCAGCAGCCCGGCCAGTCAAGAGACCCAGTACTTC
v_gene: TRBV7-2
j_gene: TRBJ2-5
abundance: NA
d_gene: NA

CDR3aa: CASSYVRQVQYF
CDR3nt: TGTGCCAGCAGTTACGTAAGGCAGGTGCAGTACTTC
v_gene: TRBV28
j_gene: TRBJ2-7
abundance: few
d_gene: NA

CDR3aa: CASIDGPANYGYTF
CDR3nt: TGTGCCAGCATAGACGGCCCAGCTAACTATGGCTACACCTTC
v_gene: TRBV28
j_gene: TRBJ1-2
abundance: NA
d_gene: NA

CDR3aa: CASAGPDYEQYF
CDR3nt: TGTGCCAGCGCGGGGCCCGACTACGAGCAGTACTTC
v_gene: TRBV13
j_gene: TRBJ2-7
abundance: NA
d_gene: NA

CDR3aa: CASSPQGAGQPQHF
CDR3nt: TGTGCCAGCAGTCCTCAGGGGGCGGGTCAGCCCCAGCATTTT
v_gene: TRBV28
j_gene: TRBJ1-5
abundance: many
d_gene: TRBD1

CDR3aa: CASRYREGSIQYF
CDR3nt: TGTGCCAGCAGGTACAGGGAGGGAAGCATTCAGTACTTC
v_gene: TRBV28
j_gene: TRBJ2-4
abundance: NA
d_gene: NA

CDR3aa: CASYEGRNEQFF
CDR3nt: TGTGCCAGCTACGAGGGTAGGAATGAGCAGTTCTTC
v_gene: TRBV6-2/TRBV6-3
j_gene: TRBJ2-1
abundance: NA
d_gene: NA

CDR3aa: CASSLGQGTTYEQYF
CDR3nt: TGTGCCAGCAGCTTAGGACAGGGGACAACCTACGAGCAGTACTTC
v_gene: TRBV11-2
j_gene: TRBJ2-7
abundance: few
d_gene: TRBD1

CDR3aa: CASTPAQADEQYF
CDR3nt: TGTGCCAGCACCCCGGCCCAAGCGGACGAGCAGTACTTC
v_gene: TRBV28
j_gene: TRBJ2-7
abundance: few
d_gene: NA

CDR3aa: CATSRDRAVNEQFF
CDR3nt: TGTGCCACGAGCCGGGACAGGGCGGTCAATGAGCAGTTCTTC
v_gene: TRBV6-5
j_gene: TRBJ2-1
abundance: few
d_gene: TRBD1

CDR3aa: CASSLTGQDQPQHF
CDR3nt: TGCGCCAGCAGCCTGACAGGGCAGGATCAGCCCCAGCATTTT
v_gene: TRBV5-1
j_gene: TRBJ1-5
abundance: NA
d_gene: TRBD1

CDR3aa: CSVERGLRGYTF
CDR3nt: TGCAGCGTTGAACGGGGACTCAGGGGCTACACCTTC
v_gene: TRBV29-1
j_gene: TRBJ1-2
abundance: NA
d_gene: NA

CDR3aa: CASSQDIETPLHF
CDR3nt: TGCGCCAGCAGCCAAGATATTGAAACACCCCTCCACTTT
v_gene: TRBV4-3
j_gene: TRBJ1-6
abundance: few
d_gene: NA

CDR3aa: CASSVARGGAGPYNEQFF
CDR3nt: TGTGCCAGCAGCGTAGCGAGGGGGGGGGCAGGGCCCTACAATGAGCAGTTCTTC
v_gene: TRBV9
j_gene: TRBJ2-1
abundance: few
d_gene: NA

CDR3aa: CATSSFKTTTNEKLFF
CDR3nt: TGTGCCACCAGCAGCTTCAAGACAACAACTAATGAAAAACTGTTTTTT
v_gene: TRBV15
j_gene: TRBJ1-4
abundance: few
d_gene: NA

CDR3aa: CASRKKRTGYEQYF
CDR3nt: TGTGCCAGCAGGAAAAAGAGGACAGGCTACGAGCAGTACTTC
v_gene: TRBV2
j_gene: TRBJ2-7
abundance: few
d_gene: TRBD1

CDR3aa: CASSLAWAGGNEQFF
CDR3nt: TGTGCCAGCAGTTTAGCGTGGGCCGGAGGCAATGAGCAGTTCTTC
v_gene: TRBV27
j_gene: TRBJ2-1
abundance: NA
d_gene: NA

CDR3aa: CATSATGPTNTGELFF
CDR3nt: TGTGCCACCAGCGCAACCGGACCAACGAACACCGGGGAGCTGTTTTTT
v_gene: TRBV15
j_gene: TRBJ2-2
abundance: NA
d_gene: NA

CDR3aa: CASSSTLDGQPQHF
CDR3nt: TGTGCCAGCAGTTCAACCCTCGACGGTCAGCCCCAGCATTTT
v_gene: TRBV27
j_gene: TRBJ1-5
abundance: few
d_gene: NA

CDR3aa: CSLILGLEGETQYF
CDR3nt: TGCAGCCTCATTCTGGGACTAGAAGGAGAGACCCAGTACTTC
v_gene: TRBV29-1
j_gene: TRBJ2-5
abundance: NA
d_gene: TRBD2

CDR3aa: CSALGLWEANEQYF
CDR3nt: TGCAGTGCCCTCGGTTTGTGGGAGGCCAACGAGCAGTACTTC
v_gene: TRBV20-1
j_gene: TRBJ2-7
abundance: NA
d_gene: NA

CDR3aa: CASSYGGNEQYF
CDR3nt: TGTGCCAGCAGTTATGGGGGAAACGAGCAGTACTTC
v_gene: TRBV6-5
j_gene: TRBJ2-7
abundance: NA
d_gene: NA

CDR3aa: CASSGWTSGSSYEQYF
CDR3nt: TGTGCCAGCAGTGGCTGGACTAGCGGGAGCTCCTACGAGCAGTACTTC
v_gene: TRBV27
j_gene: TRBJ2-7
abundance: NA
d_gene: TRBD2

CDR3aa: CSVMVGHGYTF
CDR3nt: TGCAGCGTTATGGTGGGACATGGCTACACCTTC
v_gene: TRBV29-1
j_gene: TRBJ1-2
abundance: NA
d_gene: NA

CDR3aa: CASSYRDEKETQYF
CDR3nt: TGTGCCAGCAGTTATCGGGACGAAAAAGAGACCCAGTACTTC
v_gene: TRBV6-6
j_gene: TRBJ2-5
abundance: NA
d_gene: NA

CDR3aa: CAWTSGGIYNEQFF
CDR3nt: TGTGCCTGGACTAGCGGGGGGATCTACAATGAGCAGTTCTTC
v_gene: TRBV30
j_gene: TRBJ2-1
abundance: NA
d_gene: TRBD2

CDR3aa: CASGLRDRGQGEQYF
CDR3nt: TGTGCTAGTGGTTTGCGCGACAGGGGCCAGGGCGAGCAGTACTTC
v_gene: TRBV12-5
j_gene: TRBJ2-7
abundance: many
d_gene: TRBD1

CDR3aa: CASRPASTDTQYF
CDR3nt: TGTGCCAGCAGGCCCGCTAGCACAGATACGCAGTATTTT
v_gene: TRBV7-6
j_gene: TRBJ2-3
abundance: few
d_gene: NA

CDR3aa: CSGDQRQNTEAFF
CDR3nt: TGCAGCGGCGATCAAAGACAGAACACTGAAGCTTTCTTT
v_gene: TRBV29-1
j_gene: TRBJ1-1
abundance: few
d_gene: NA

CDR3aa: CASSLLAGGLYEQYF
CDR3nt: TGTGCCAGCAGCCTCCTGGCGGGAGGGCTCTACGAGCAGTACTTC
v_gene: TRBV7-2
j_gene: TRBJ2-7
abundance: NA
d_gene: TRBD2

CDR3aa: CASSVGDLDNEQFF
CDR3nt: TGTGCCAGCAGCGTCGGAGATTTGGACAATGAGCAGTTCTTC
v_gene: TRBV9
j_gene: TRBJ2-1
abundance: NA
d_gene: NA

CDR3aa: CASSPIAGGLGEQFF
CDR3nt: TGTGCCAGCAGCCCAATAGCGGGAGGGCTAGGGGAGCAGTTCTTC
v_gene: TRBV7-9
j_gene: TRBJ2-1
abundance: few
d_gene: TRBD2

CDR3aa: CASSQGEVRNTEAFF
CDR3nt: TGTGCCAGCAGCCAAGGTGAAGTCAGGAACACTGAAGCTTTCTTT
v_gene: TRBV3-1
j_gene: TRBJ1-1
abundance: NA
d_gene: NA

CDR3aa: CASRFRGNEQFF
CDR3nt: TGTGCCAGCAGATTCAGGGGAAATGAGCAGTTCTTC
v_gene: TRBV27
j_gene: TRBJ2-1
abundance: NA
d_gene: NA

CDR3aa: CASSLGTGGTYEQYF
CDR3nt: TGCGCCAGCAGCTTGGGGACAGGGGGGACCTACGAGCAGTACTTC
v_gene: TRBV5-1
j_gene: TRBJ2-7
abundance: NA
d_gene: TRBD1

CDR3aa: CASSYQDRGRKFF
CDR3nt: TGTGCCAGCAGTTACCAGGACAGGGGGCGTAAGTTCTTC
v_gene: TRBV6-6
j_gene: TRBJ2-1
abundance: few
d_gene: TRBD1

CDR3aa: CASSQFRHRGRQTQYF
CDR3nt: TGTGCCAGCAGCCAATTTCGTCACAGGGGGCGGCAGACCCAGTACTTC
v_gene: TRBV16
j_gene: TRBJ2-5
abundance: few
d_gene: TRBD1

CDR3aa: CASSFPSGVWEADTQYF
CDR3nt: TGTGCCAGCAGTTTTCCATCAGGGGTTTGGGAGGCAGATACGCAGTATTTT
v_gene: TRBV28
j_gene: TRBJ2-3
abundance: NA
d_gene: NA

CDR3aa: CAISETENEKLFF
CDR3nt: TGTGCCATCAGTGAGACAGAAAATGAAAAACTGTTTTTT
v_gene: TRBV10-3
j_gene: TRBJ1-4
abundance: once
d_gene: NA

CDR3aa: CASSSRTTEAFF
CDR3nt: TGTGCCAGCAGTTCCCGCACCACTGAAGCTTTCTTT
v_gene: TRBV28
j_gene: TRBJ1-1
abundance: few
d_gene: NA

CDR3aa: CASSFQGASNSPLHF
CDR3nt: TGTGCCAGCAGCTTTCAGGGGGCGAGCAATTCACCCCTCCACTTT
v_gene: TRBV5-4
j_gene: TRBJ1-6
abundance: NA
d_gene: TRBD1

CDR3aa: CASSYTNTEAFF
CDR3nt: TGTGCCAGCAGTTACACGAACACTGAAGCTTTCTTT
v_gene: TRBV6-2/TRBV6-3
j_gene: TRBJ1-1
abundance: NA
d_gene: NA

CDR3aa: CASSRPSEQETQYF
CDR3nt: TGTGCCAGCAGCCGGCCCAGCGAGCAGGAGACCCAGTACTTC
v_gene: TRBV3-1
j_gene: TRBJ2-5
abundance: many
d_gene: NA

CDR3aa: CASSQGGRSDNEQFF
CDR3nt: TGTGCCAGCAGCCAGGGCGGCCGGTCGGACAATGAGCAGTTCTTC
v_gene: TRBV13
j_gene: TRBJ2-1
abundance: many
d_gene: NA

CDR3aa: CASKPGDRETYEQYF
CDR3nt: TGTGCCAGCAAACCCGGGGACAGGGAGACCTACGAGCAGTACTTC
v_gene: TRBV27
j_gene: TRBJ2-7
abundance: few
d_gene: TRBD1

CDR3aa: CASSSSGQRGETQYF
CDR3nt: TGTGCCAGCAGTTCTAGCGGGCAAAGAGGAGAGACCCAGTACTTC
v_gene: TRBV13
j_gene: TRBJ2-5
abundance: NA
d_gene: TRBD2

CDR3aa: CASSYILVGGFNEQFF
CDR3nt: TGTGCCAGCAGCTACATTTTAGTGGGTGGGTTTAATGAGCAGTTCTTC
v_gene: TRBV2
j_gene: TRBJ2-1
abundance: NA
d_gene: NA

CDR3aa: CASSSRTSGSTPYF
CDR3nt: TGTGCCAGCAGTTCCAGGACTAGCGGGAGTACGCCGTATTTT
v_gene: TRBV6-5
j_gene: TRBJ2-3
abundance: NA
d_gene: TRBD2

CDR3aa: CASSSIAGVVSYEQYF
CDR3nt: TGTGCCAGCAGTTCGATAGCGGGAGTAGTATCCTACGAGCAGTACTTC
v_gene: TRBV28
j_gene: TRBJ2-7
abundance: NA
d_gene: TRBD2

CDR3aa: CASSQGGGGGNEQFF
CDR3nt: TGCGCCAGCAGCCAAGGTGGGGGAGGGGGCAATGAGCAGTTCTTC
v_gene: TRBV4-1
j_gene: TRBJ2-1
abundance: few
d_gene: NA

CDR3aa: CASSQDGRGPLWETQYF
CDR3nt: TGTGCCAGCAGCCAAGACGGCAGGGGGCCTCTTTGGGAGACCCAGTACTTC
v_gene: TRBV14
j_gene: TRBJ2-5
abundance: few
d_gene: TRBD1

CDR3aa: CASSGFEKLFF
CDR3nt: TGTGCCAGCAGTGGCTTTGAAAAACTGTTTTTT
v_gene: TRBV28
j_gene: TRBJ1-4
abundance: few
d_gene: NA

CDR3aa: CASSPLTSPDRDNEQFF
CDR3nt: TGTGCCAGCAGCCCCCTCACAAGCCCGGACAGAGACAATGAGCAGTTCTTC
v_gene: TRBV7-9
j_gene: TRBJ2-1
abundance: NA
d_gene: NA

CDR3aa: CASSLSGTGHSPLHF
CDR3nt: TGTGCCAGCAGTCTCTCCGGGACAGGGCATTCACCCCTCCACTTT
v_gene: TRBV28
j_gene: TRBJ1-6
abundance: NA
d_gene: TRBD1

CDR3aa: CASSSGALYNEQFF
CDR3nt: TGTGCCAGCAGTTCGGGGGCCCTTTACAATGAGCAGTTCTTC
v_gene: TRBV28
j_gene: TRBJ2-1
abundance: few
d_gene: NA

CDR3aa: CASSPDRASYEQYF
CDR3nt: TGTGCCAGCAGCCCGGACAGGGCCTCCTACGAGCAGTACTTC
v_gene: TRBV5-4
j_gene: TRBJ2-7
abundance: few
d_gene: TRBD1

CDR3aa: CASSYSIRGPNAEAFF
CDR3nt: TGTGCCAGCAGTTACTCGATACGGGGACCTAACGCTGAAGCTTTCTTT
v_gene: TRBV6-5
j_gene: TRBJ1-1
abundance: NA
d_gene: NA

CDR3aa: CASSLVRDFSYEQYF
CDR3nt: TGTGCCAGCAGCCTCGTCCGGGACTTCTCCTACGAGCAGTACTTC
v_gene: TRBV7-9
j_gene: TRBJ2-7
abundance: NA
d_gene: NA